The 24 T cell receptor beta chains reported below all come from one sample, sequenced in a study of T cell changes during pregnancy in multiple sclerosis. Sequencing was performed with immunoSEQ multiplex PCR; in TCRdb, only in-frame clones are kept and a portion is missing. The sample holds some 41,000 clones; about 91% are singletons and the top ten take 0.45% to 0.55%. The sequencing used CD4+ T cells from peripheral blood mononuclear cells, collected in the third trimester of pregnancy. The receptors here all came from a female donor in good health, enrolled as a control in a pregnancy study.

This clone occurred once. CDR3 sequence reads: CAWSVGLAAYNEQFF. The CDR3 DNA sequence: TGTGCCTGGAGTGTAGGGCTAGCGGCCTACAATGAGCAGTTCTTC. The chain has TRBV30 and TRBJ2-1; TRBD2 matches 7 bases. The germline CDR1 and CDR2 sequences are GTSNPN and SVGIG (reference sequence). This CDR3 spans 15 amino acids. Trimming removed 0 bases from V and 2 bases from J; junction bases left unmatched: 4.

This chain uses TRBV18 with TRBJ2-7; 11 bases line up with TRBD2. This CDR3 region has 16 residues. Losses at the gene ends were 3 bases for V and 0 bases for J; bases not matched to a gene: 4. CDR1 is KGHSH and CDR2 is LQKENI in the germline V gene. This CDR3 is CASSPPGTSGSYEQYF. Written as DNA, the CDR3 is TGTGCCAGCTCACCCCCCGGGACTAGCGGCTCCTACGAGCAGTACTTC.

This rearrangement joins TRBV5-1 to TRBJ2-3; D is unresolved. CDR1 is SGHRS and CDR2 is YFSETQ in the germline V gene. V shed 4 bases and J shed 2 bases, with 14 bases lying between them. The CDR3 loop spans 15 amino acids. CDR3 amino acids: CASSGDSGYTDTQYF. The CDR3 DNA is TGCGCCAGCAGCGGTGACTCTGGCTACACAGATACGCAGTATTTT.

In regard to this clone: A junction end diverges from the germline sequence, so it may reflect a read error. This chain uses TRBV7-7 with TRBJ2-1; D perhaps matches TRBD1 (6 bases). CDR1 is SSHAT, CDR2 FNYEAQ, per germline (reference sequence). The CDR3 totals 14 residues. CDR3 loop: CASSSNDRYNEQFF. The CDR3 DNA sequence: TGTGCTAGCAGCTCCAACGACAGGTACAATGAGCAGTTCTTC.

This chain links TRBV7-2 with TRBJ2-6; weak D call: TRBD1 (5 bases). Trimming took off 5 bases at V and 0 bases at J, with 8 bases between the two ends. The CDR3 runs 15 residues. In germline, CDR1 is SGHTA, CDR2 FQGNSA. The CDR3 here is CASSPQASGANVLTF. As DNA, the CDR3 is TGTGCCAGCAGCCCACAGGCCTCTGGGGCCAACGTCCTGACTTTC.

This clone was seen a handful of times. The chain joins TRBV4-2 to TRBJ2-2, with D maybe TRBD2 (5 bases). This CDR3 spans 16 amino acids. The germline V gene encodes CDR1 LGHNA and CDR2 YNFKEQ. The V and J ends lost 4 bases and 2 bases respectively, with 14 bases between them. The CDR3 DNA follows: TGTGCCAGCAGCCTCCACACGGGAAGCAACACCGGGGAGCTGTTTTTT. Translated, it gives CASSLHTGSNTGELFF.

This chain links TRBV7-2 with TRBJ2-7; D remains unclear. In germline, CDR1 is SGHTA, CDR2 FQGNSA. The CDR3 loop spans 12 amino acids. Trimming removed 8 bases from V and 0 bases from J, with 8 bases in between. The CDR3 sequence is CASQVSSYEQYF. As DNA, the CDR3 is TGTGCCAGCCAGGTGAGCTCCTACGAGCAGTACTTC.

The chain has TRBV6-1 and TRBJ2-3; 9 bases line up with TRBD1. Looked up from germline, CDR1 is MNHNS and CDR2 is SASEGT. V dropped 4 bases and J dropped 3; count of bases not matched to a gene: 5. This CDR3 spans 15 amino acids. This CDR3 reads CASSVRQGGTDTQYF. DNA of the CDR3: TGTGCCAGCAGTGTGCGACAGGGGGGGACAGATACGCAGTATTTT.

J is TRBJ2-1 and V is TRBV5-4, with 11 bases fitting TRBD2. The V segment lost 5 bases and the J segment 6 bases; nucleotides outside the gene matches: 13. Looked up from germline, CDR1 is SGHNT and CDR2 is YYREEE (reference sequence). The CDR3 covers 17 residues. The CDR3 region is CASSYRLAGGASNEQFF. The CDR3 bases are TGTGCCAGCAGTTATCGCCTAGCGGGGGGAGCCTCCAATGAGCAGTTCTTC.

This clone was seen a single time. The rearrangement joins TRBV7-3 to TRBJ2-3; 11 bases line up with TRBD2. CDR1 is SGHTA and CDR2 is FQGTGA in the germline V gene. V dropped 6 bases and J dropped 9; count of bases not matched to a gene: 5. The CDR3 consists of 13 residues. This chain's CDR3 is CASRSSSGGTQYF. The CDR3, as DNA: TGTGCCAGCAGGTCTTCTAGCGGGGGGACGCAGTATTTT.

The rearrangement joins TRBV7-2 to TRBJ2-7, with 8 bases lining up with TRBD2. Germline CDR1 is SGHTA and CDR2 is FQGNSA. V lost 2 bases, J lost 5 bases, and 5 bases stayed unmatched. This CDR3 is built from 14 residues. The CDR3 nucleotides read TGTGCCAGCAGCTTACGGGGGGGTTCCAACGAGCAGTACTTC. The encoded protein is CASSLRGGSNEQYF. The complete variable domain, with remaining parts taken from reference TRBV7-2 and TRBJ2-7, reads GAGVSQSPSNKVTEKGKDVELRCDPISGHTALYWYRQSLGQGLEFLIYFQGNSAPDKSGLPSDRFSAERTGGSVSTLTIQRTQQEDSAVYLCASSLRGGSNEQYFGPGTRLTVT.

This chain links TRBV2 with TRBJ1-4; 7 nucleotides agree with TRBD1. Per the germline V gene, CDR1 is SNHLY and CDR2 is FYNNEI. With 2 bases clipped from V and 2 bases from J, the junction kept 2 bases outside the gene matches. The CDR3 is made up of 15 amino acids. As DNA, the CDR3 is TGTGCCAGCAGTGAAATGGGACAGACTAATGAAAAACTGTTTTTT. Its protein is CASSEMGQTNEKLFF. Full variable domain (remainder filled in from reference TRBV2 and TRBJ1-4): EPEVTQTPSHQVTQMGQEVILRCVPISNHLYFYWYRQILGQKVEFLVSFYNNEISEKSEIFDDQFSVERPDGSNFTLKIRSTKLEDSAMYFCASSEMGQTNEKLFFGSGTQLSVL.

CDR3 sequence: CATKGGLAGGKQFF. CDR3 bases: TGTGCCACCAAAGGGGGACTAGCGGGAGGGAAGCAGTTCTTC. The chain joins TRBV11-1 to TRBJ2-1; 16 bases agree with TRBD2. Trimming at V came to 10 bases and at J to 11 bases, leaving 8 bases not matched to a gene. The germline gives CDR1 SGHAT, CDR2 FQDESV (reference sequence). The CDR3 covers 14 residues.

The J gene is TRBJ2-7, the V gene TRBV6-5, with 7 bases matching TRBD2. The germline gives CDR1 MNHEY, CDR2 SVGAGI. J lost 5 bases, V lost 6 bases, and 7 bases had no gene match. The CDR3 length is 13 residues. The CDR3 DNA reads TGTGCCAGCAGCTATCCGGGACTAAACGAGCAGTACTTC. It translates to CASSYPGLNEQYF.

This clone has a single count. V usage is TRBV2 and J usage is TRBJ2-2, with 9 bases matching TRBD2. This CDR3 has 15 amino acids. Germline lookup yields CDR1 SNHLY and CDR2 FYNNEI. V dropped 6 bases and J dropped 5; count of bases not matched to a gene: 7. This CDR3 reads CASRSGLAGTGELFF. DNA for the CDR3: TGTGCCAGCAGATCGGGGCTAGCGGGGACCGGGGAGCTGTTTTTT.

This chain connects TRBV7-2 to TRBJ2-6; TRBD2 matches at 7 bases. Germline V lookup: CDR1 SGHTA, CDR2 FQGNSA. The CDR3 sequence is 16 residues long. V gave up 1 base and J gave up 4 bases; unmatched junction bases: 4. CDR3 in amino acids: CASSLGTSLGANVLTF. CDR3 DNA: TGTGCCAGCAGCTTAGGGACTAGTCTCGGGGCCAACGTCCTGACTTTC. The complete variable domain, with remaining parts taken from reference TRBV7-2 and TRBJ2-6, reads GAGVSQSPSNKVTEKGKDVELRCDPISGHTALYWYRQSLGQGLEFLIYFQGNSAPDKSGLPSDRFSAERTGGSVSTLTIQRTQQEDSAVYLCASSLGTSLGANVLTFGAGSRLTVL.

This chain uses TRBV11-3 with TRBJ1-1; D call uncertain. Trimming took off 5 bases at V and 1 base at J, with 8 bases between the two ends. The CDR3 consists of 13 residues. CDR1 is SGHNT and CDR2 is YENEEA in the germline V gene. The CDR3, as DNA: TGTGCCAGCAGCCTCCTTTCGAACACTGAAGCTTTCTTT. It codes for CASSLLSNTEAFF.

The rearrangement uses TRBV28 and TRBJ2-7; TRBD2 matches 11 bases. Germline V lookup: CDR1 MDHEN, CDR2 SYDVKM. The junction had 5 bases not matched to a gene; V was cut back by 6 bases and J by 4 bases. CDR3 length: 14 residues. CDR3 in DNA: TGTGCCAGCAGAGTTAGACTAGCGGGGTACGAGCAGTACTTC. Protein product: CASRVRLAGYEQYF.

The chain combines TRBV18 with TRBJ2-5; TRBD1 might be the D (5 bases). V was trimmed by 3 bases and J by 5 bases, leaving 13 bases between them. Germline-derived CDR1 and CDR2 are KGHSH and LQKENI. The CDR3 totals 14 residues. CDR3 sequence reads: CASSPGQQGETQYF. For the CDR3, the DNA is TGTGCCAGCTCACCCGGACAACAAGGCGAGACCCAGTACTTC.

The chain joins TRBV7-2 to TRBJ2-7, with D possibly matching TRBD1 (6 bases). The CDR3 is 14 amino acids. V shed 4 bases and J shed 3 bases, with 13 bases lying between them. CDR1 SGHTA and CDR2 FQGNSA come from the germline V gene. The CDR3 nucleotides are TGTGCCAGCAGCTCCACCGGGACAATCTACGAGCAGTACTTC. It codes for CASSSTGTIYEQYF.

The chain couples TRBV4-1 to TRBJ2-3, with TRBD2 identical over 10 bases. Germline V gives CDR1 MGHRA, CDR2 YSYEKL. The V gene end was trimmed by 4 bases and the J gene end by 7 bases; junction bases not matched to a gene: 11. There are 16 residues in the CDR3. The CDR3 DNA reads TGCGCCAGCAGCCTCAAGCTGAGCGGGGGGGCCAATACGCAGTATTTT. It codes for CASSLKLSGGANTQYF.

The V gene is TRBV28, the J gene TRBJ2-7; TRBD2 matches at 8 bases. Germline assignment: CDR1 MDHEN and CDR2 SYDVKM. This CDR3 comprises 14 residues. Trimming took 7 bases from V and 2 from J; bases not matched to a gene: 7. The CDR3 region is CASKGREAPYEQYF. CDR3 in DNA: TGTGCCAGCAAAGGGCGGGAGGCCCCCTACGAGCAGTACTTC.

The chain combines TRBV9 with TRBJ1-3; weak D call: TRBD1 (6 bases). Germline CDR1 reads SGDLS; CDR2 reads YYNGEE. V was pared by 0 bases and J by 4 bases, with 8 bases between. The CDR3 runs 14 residues. CDR3 region: CASSVGGQGNTIYF. The CDR3 DNA reads TGTGCCAGCAGCGTAGGGGGGCAGGGAAACACCATATATTTT.

The gene calls are TRBV6-5 and TRBJ1-2; D is unresolved. This CDR3 has 15 residues. Germline CDR1 and CDR2: MNHEY and SVGAGI. Trimming pared 0 bases from V and 2 bases from J, leaving 10 bases between. This CDR3 is CASSYSRQTNYGYTF. The CDR3 coding sequence is TGTGCCAGCAGTTACTCGCGGCAGACGAACTATGGCTACACCTTC.